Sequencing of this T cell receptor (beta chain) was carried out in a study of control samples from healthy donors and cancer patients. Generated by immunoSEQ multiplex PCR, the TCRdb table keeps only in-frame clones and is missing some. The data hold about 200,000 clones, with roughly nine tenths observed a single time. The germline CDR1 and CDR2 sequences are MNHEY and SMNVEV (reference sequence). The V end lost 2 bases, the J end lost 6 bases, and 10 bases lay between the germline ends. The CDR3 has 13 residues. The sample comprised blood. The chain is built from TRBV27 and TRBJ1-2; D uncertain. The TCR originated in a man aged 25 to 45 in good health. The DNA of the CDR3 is TGTGCCAGCAGTTTAAAGGCAGGCAATGGCTACACCTTC. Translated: CASSLKAGNGYTF.